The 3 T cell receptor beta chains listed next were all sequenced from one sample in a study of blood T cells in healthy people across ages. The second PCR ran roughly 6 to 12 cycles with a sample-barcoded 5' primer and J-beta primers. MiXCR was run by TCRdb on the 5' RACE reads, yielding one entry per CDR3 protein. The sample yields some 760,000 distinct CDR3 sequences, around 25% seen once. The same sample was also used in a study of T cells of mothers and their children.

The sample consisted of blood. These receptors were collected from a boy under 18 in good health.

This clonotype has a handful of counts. CDR3 in amino acids: CASSLWIGGKNIQYF. DNA of the CDR3: TGTGCCAGCAGCTTGTGGATAGGTGGCAAAAACATTCAGTACTTC. The chain couples TRBV5-5 to TRBJ2-4, with no clear D. This CDR3 region has 15 residues. V shed 1 base and J shed 3 bases, with 11 bases lying between them. CDR1 is SGHKS and CDR2 is YYEKEE in the germline V gene (reference sequence).

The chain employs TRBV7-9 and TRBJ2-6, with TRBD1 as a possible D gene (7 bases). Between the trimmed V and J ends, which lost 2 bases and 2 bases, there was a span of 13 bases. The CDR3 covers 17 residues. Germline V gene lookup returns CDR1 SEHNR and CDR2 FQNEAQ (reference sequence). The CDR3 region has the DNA TGTGCCAGCAGCTTACCCAGGGGGGCTCCTGGGGCCAACGTCCTGACTTTC. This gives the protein CASSLPRGAPGANVLTF.

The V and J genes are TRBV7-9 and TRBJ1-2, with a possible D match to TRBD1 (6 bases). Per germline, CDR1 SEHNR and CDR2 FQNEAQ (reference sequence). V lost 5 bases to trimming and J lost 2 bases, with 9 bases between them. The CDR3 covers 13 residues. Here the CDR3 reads CASSRGLNYGYTF. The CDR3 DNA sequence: TGTGCCAGCAGCCGGGGGCTCAACTATGGCTACACCTTC.